This T cell receptor beta chain was found in a study of T cells after posttransplantation cyclophosphamide. General study results and limits: Donor-recipient repertoire similarity was low at 1-2 months, rising over year one. TRB clonality was highly associated with recipient CMV seropositivity and reactivation. TRB overlap between skin or GI tissue T cells and blood was limited.

The sample holds a few counts of this clone. The antigen is undetermined. Libraries were prepared by immunoSEQ multiplex PCR; TCRdb keeps only in-frame clonotypes and omits some of them. The sample has fewer than 30,000 clones, more than 75% seen once. V dropped 1 base and J dropped 0 bases, with 7 bases sitting between them. CDR3 length: 14 residues. Germline values: CDR1 SGHRS, CDR2 YFSETQ. The rearrangement links TRBV5-1 to TRBJ1-1, with D possibly being TRBD1 (6 bases). The sequencing sample was made of PBMCs. This clonotype originated in a woman aged 60-75 years with a blood cancer, CMV-positive, and with a related stem cell donor. The CDR3 region has the DNA TGCGCCAGCAGCTTGAGGGGGATGAACACTGAAGCTTTCTTT. Its protein is CASSLRGMNTEAFF.